The 17 T cell receptor beta chains below come from one sample, sequenced in a study of blood T cell repertoires in COVID-19. The data were produced by immunoSEQ multiplex PCR, yet TCRdb's version contains in-frame clones alone and is incomplete. The sample has about 240,000 clones, more than 75% seen once; the top ten hold about 2.9%. Specimen: peripheral blood. The receptors were sampled from a woman aged 25 to 39 who had recovered from COVID-19.

V is TRBV19 and J is TRBJ2-2; 12 nucleotides line up with TRBD2. Trimming cost V 11 bases and J 7 bases; bases outside gene matches: 5. Germline lookup yields CDR1 LNHDA and CDR2 SQIVND (reference sequence). The CDR3 is 13 amino acids. In DNA, the CDR3 is TGTGCCTCTAGCGGGGGGGCAATCGGGGAGCTGTTTTTT. It codes for CASSGGAIGELFF.

The gene calls are TRBV7-9 and TRBJ1-2, with a possible D match to TRBD1 (5 bases). The germline V gene has CDR1 SEHNR and CDR2 FQNEAQ (reference sequence). The CDR3 consists of 13 residues. Trimming removed 5 bases at V and 8 bases at J, with 15 bases between. The chain's CDR3 is CASSLGPRVGYTF. CDR3 nucleotides: TGTGCCAGCAGCCTGGGGCCTAGGGTGGGCTACACCTTC.

The rearrangement joins TRBV6-5 to TRBJ2-7; 8 bases match TRBD2. The germline gives CDR1 MNHEY, CDR2 SVGAGI. V shed 4 bases, J shed 2 bases, and the junction held 4 bases outside the gene matches. The CDR3 is made up of 14 amino acids. CDR3 sequence: CASSSLAGPYEQYF. CDR3 DNA: TGTGCCAGCAGTTCTTTAGCGGGACCCTACGAGCAGTACTTC.

V is TRBV2 and J is TRBJ1-4; 9 positions agree with TRBD1. The CDR3 is 15 amino acids. The J segment lost 12 bases and the V segment lost 6 bases, leaving 14 bases of the junction unmatched. Looked up from germline, CDR1 is SNHLY and CDR2 is FYNNEI. CDR3 nucleotides: TGTGCCAGCAGCGACAGGGGGGCGCTTTCTCGTGAACTGTTTTTT. This translates into CASSDRGALSRELFF.

The chain is built from TRBV7-9 and TRBJ2-1; D gene ambiguous. The V gene lost 5 bases and the J gene lost 1 base, with 9 bases spanning the gap. The V gene's germline CDR1 is SEHNR and CDR2 FQNEAQ (reference sequence). There are 14 residues in the CDR3. The CDR3 nucleotides are TGTGCCAGCAGCCCCGTCCAGTCCTACAATGAGCAGTTCTTC. Protein sequence: CASSPVQSYNEQFF. Full variable domain (missing parts from reference TRBV7-9 and TRBJ2-1): DTGVSQNPRHKITKRGQNVTFRCDPISEHNRLYWYRQTLGQGPEFLTYFQNEAQLEKSRLLSDRFSAERPKGSFSTLEIQRTEQGDSAMYLCASSPVQSYNEQFFGPGTRLTVL.

CDR3 bases: TGTGCCAGTAGTATCTGGGACAGGGATGGCTATGGCTACACCTTC. This translates into CASSIWDRDGYGYTF. J is TRBJ1-2 and V is TRBV19; 9 positions match TRBD1. The V gene's germline CDR1 is LNHDA and CDR2 SQIVND (reference sequence). Trimming at V came to 3 bases and at J to 4 bases, leaving 6 bases not matched to a gene. The length of the CDR3 is 15 residues.

The CDR3, as DNA: TGCGCCAGCAGCCCCCGGGGGCAAGAGACCCAGTACTTC. Its protein product is CASSPRGQETQYF. This chain links TRBV4-3 with TRBJ2-5, with D possibly being TRBD2 (6 bases). The length of the CDR3 is 13 residues. V was trimmed by 4 bases and J by 2 bases, leaving 8 bases between them. Germline V lookup: CDR1 LGHNA, CDR2 YSLEER.

The V gene is TRBV6-1, the J gene TRBJ2-5; D is undetermined. The V end was cut by 6 bases, the J end by 2 bases, with 10 bases between. In germline, CDR1 is MNHNS, CDR2 SASEGT. The CDR3 totals 13 residues. CDR3: CASSLNLQETQYF. The DNA for the CDR3 is TGTGCCAGCAGCCTAAACTTACAAGAGACCCAGTACTTC.

This clone was counted between two and nine times. This chain joins TRBV24-1 and TRBJ1-6, with a possible D match to TRBD1 (6 bases). V was trimmed by 2 bases and J by 6 bases, leaving 16 bases between them. The CDR3 contains 17 residues. The germline V gene has CDR1 KGHDR and CDR2 SFDVKD. The CDR3 region is CATSDCTTGQPNSPLHF. The CDR3 DNA sequence: TGTGCCACCAGTGATTGTACTACGGGACAACCTAATTCACCCCTCCACTTT.

CDR3 amino acids: CASSLTITPRQGFWYGYTF. The CDR3 DNA reads TGTGCCAGCAGCTTAACTATTACCCCGCGACAGGGTTTCTGGTATGGCTACACCTTC. J is TRBJ1-2 and V is TRBV11-2, with 7 bases aligning to TRBD1. Losses at the gene ends were 2 bases for V and 5 bases for J; bases not matched to a gene: 20. Germline V gives CDR1 SGHAT, CDR2 FQNNGV. The CDR3 has 19 residues.

The CDR3: CASSVRFGDYGYTF. CDR3 nucleotide sequence: TGTGCCAGCAGCGTAAGGTTCGGGGACTATGGCTACACCTTC. V usage is TRBV9 and J usage is TRBJ1-2; D unresolved. The length of the CDR3 is 14 residues. The germline V and J ends were trimmed by 1 base and 3 bases, with 10 bases remaining between them. Germline CDR1 reads SGDLS; CDR2 reads YYNGEE.

The chain uses TRBV6-1 and TRBJ1-6; 8 nucleotides align to TRBD1. J was trimmed by 7 bases and V by 2 bases; bases with no gene match: 4. The CDR3 is 15 amino acids. CDR1 is MNHNS, CDR2 SASEGT, per germline. The CDR3 sequence: CASSEPGTGNSPLHF. In nucleotides, the CDR3 is TGTGCCAGCAGTGAACCCGGGACAGGAAATTCACCCCTCCACTTT.

The chain links TRBV6-5 to TRBJ2-7, with D perhaps TRBD2 (6 bases). Germline lookup yields CDR1 MNHEY and CDR2 SVGAGI. V lost 4 bases to trimming and J lost 1 base, with 11 bases between them. CDR3 length: 14 amino acids. This CDR3 is CASSSRERSYEQYF. The DNA of the CDR3 is TGTGCCAGCAGTTCACGGGAGCGGTCCTACGAGCAGTACTTC.

This chain uses TRBV15 with TRBJ1-2; TRBD1 matches 10 bases. With 2 bases clipped from V and 6 bases from J, the junction kept 3 bases outside the gene matches. Germline V gene lookup returns CDR1 LNHNV and CDR2 YYDKDF (reference sequence). The CDR3 spans 14 residues. This CDR3 is CATSRLGTGDGYTF. Here the CDR3 DNA reads TGTGCCACCAGCAGACTTGGGACAGGGGATGGCTACACCTTC.

The chain employs TRBV6-4 and TRBJ1-1, with a weak D call TRBD1 (5 bases). This CDR3 contains 13 residues. V gave up 4 bases and J gave up 2 bases, with 8 bases separating them. Germline V gene lookup returns CDR1 MRHNA and CDR2 SNTAGT. The CDR3 coding sequence is TGTGCCAGCAGTGTGGGGCCAAACACTGAAGCTTTCTTT. Residues: CASSVGPNTEAFF.

The chain has TRBV7-5 and TRBJ1-5. TRBV7-5 is reported as a pseudogene. CDR3 size: 14 residues. The CDR3 loop is CVRSSGSSGQPQHF. The CDR3 DNA reads as TGTGTCAGAAGCTCAGGCTCATCGGGGCAGCCCCAGCATTTT.

The chain is built from TRBV4-1 and TRBJ2-7; 10 nucleotides match TRBD2. With 4 bases clipped from V and 5 bases from J, the junction kept 8 bases outside the gene matches. Germline CDR1 MGHRA, CDR2 YSYEKL. This CDR3 contains 15 residues. The CDR3 sequence: CASSRRGTSEDEQYF. The CDR3 DNA reads as TGCGCCAGCAGCCGACGAGGGACTAGCGAGGACGAGCAGTACTTC.